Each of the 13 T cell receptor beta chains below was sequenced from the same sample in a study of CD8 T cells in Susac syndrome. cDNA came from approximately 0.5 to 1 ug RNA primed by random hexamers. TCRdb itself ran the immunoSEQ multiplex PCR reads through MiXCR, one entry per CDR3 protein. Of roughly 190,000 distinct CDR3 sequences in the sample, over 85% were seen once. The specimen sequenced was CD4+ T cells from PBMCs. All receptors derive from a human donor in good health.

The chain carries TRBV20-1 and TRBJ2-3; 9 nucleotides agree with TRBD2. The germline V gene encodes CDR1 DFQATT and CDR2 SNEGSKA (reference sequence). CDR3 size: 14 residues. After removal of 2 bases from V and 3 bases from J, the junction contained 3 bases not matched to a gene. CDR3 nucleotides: TGCAGTGCTAGACTGGCGGGAGGGACAGATACGCAGTATTTT. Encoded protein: CSARLAGGTDTQYF.

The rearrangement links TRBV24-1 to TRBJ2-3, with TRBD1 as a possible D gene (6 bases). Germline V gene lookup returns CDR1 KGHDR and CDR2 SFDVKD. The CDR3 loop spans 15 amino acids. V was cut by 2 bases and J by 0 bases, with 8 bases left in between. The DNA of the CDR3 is TGTGCCACCAGTGATTGGGGGCGGAGCACAGATACGCAGTATTTT. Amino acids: CATSDWGRSTDTQYF.

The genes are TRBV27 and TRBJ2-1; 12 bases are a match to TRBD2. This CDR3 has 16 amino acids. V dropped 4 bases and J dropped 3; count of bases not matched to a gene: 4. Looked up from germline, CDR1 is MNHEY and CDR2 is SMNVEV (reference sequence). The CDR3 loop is CASSSQTSGGYNEQFF. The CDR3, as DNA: TGTGCCAGCAGTTCCCAGACTAGCGGGGGCTACAATGAGCAGTTCTTC.

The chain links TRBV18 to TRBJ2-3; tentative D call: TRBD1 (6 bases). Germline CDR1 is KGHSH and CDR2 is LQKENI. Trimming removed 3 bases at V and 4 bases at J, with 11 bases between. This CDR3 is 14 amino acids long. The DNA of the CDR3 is TGTGCCAGCTCACCCGCCAGGGGTCCAGATACGCAGTATTTT. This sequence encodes CASSPARGPDTQYF.

DNA of the CDR3: TGTGCCAGCAGTCGGGACAGAACCTACGAGCAGTACTTC. Translated: CASSRDRTYEQYF. The gene calls are TRBV6-2 or TRBV6-3 and TRBJ2-7; 7 bases are shared with TRBD1. CDR1 and CDR2 (germline): MNHEY, SVGEGT. The CDR3 is 13 amino acids. Trimming removed 5 bases from V and 2 bases from J; junction bases left unmatched: 3.

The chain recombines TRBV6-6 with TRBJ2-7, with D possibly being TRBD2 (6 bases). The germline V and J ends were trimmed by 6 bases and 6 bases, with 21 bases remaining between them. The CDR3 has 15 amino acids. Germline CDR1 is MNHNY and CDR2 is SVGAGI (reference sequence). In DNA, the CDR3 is TGTGCCAGCAGACACCCGGGGGACCTGGGTGGCGAGCAGTACTTC. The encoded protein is CASRHPGDLGGEQYF.

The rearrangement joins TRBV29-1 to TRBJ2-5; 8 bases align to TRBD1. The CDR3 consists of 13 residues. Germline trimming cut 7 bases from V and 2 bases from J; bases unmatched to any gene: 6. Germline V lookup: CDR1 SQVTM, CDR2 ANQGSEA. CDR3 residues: CSESRTGQETQYF. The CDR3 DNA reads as TGCAGCGAGAGCCGGACAGGGCAAGAGACCCAGTACTTC.

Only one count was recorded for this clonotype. The CDR3 coding sequence is TGCGCCAGCAGCGCGACTAGCGGGAGTAATGAGCAGTTCTTC. Its protein product is CASSATSGSNEQFF. The chain links TRBV5-1 to TRBJ2-1; 12 bases are shared with TRBD2. This CDR3 comprises 14 residues. Germline-derived CDR1 and CDR2 are SGHRS and YFSETQ. With V trimmed by 4 bases and J by 7 bases, 3 bases remained unmatched.

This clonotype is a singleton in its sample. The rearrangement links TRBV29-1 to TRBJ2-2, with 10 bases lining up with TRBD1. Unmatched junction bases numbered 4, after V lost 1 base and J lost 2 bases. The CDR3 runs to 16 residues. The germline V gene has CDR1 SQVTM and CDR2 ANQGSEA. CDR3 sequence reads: CSVEVGQGINTGELFF. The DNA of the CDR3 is TGCAGCGTTGAAGTGGGACAGGGGATTAACACCGGGGAGCTGTTTTTT.

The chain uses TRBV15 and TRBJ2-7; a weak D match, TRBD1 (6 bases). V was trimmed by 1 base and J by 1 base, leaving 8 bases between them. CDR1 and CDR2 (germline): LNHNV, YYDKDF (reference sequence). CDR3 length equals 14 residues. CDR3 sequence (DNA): TGTGCCACCAGCAGAGGAGGACAGTCCTACGAGCAGTACTTC. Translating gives CATSRGGQSYEQYF. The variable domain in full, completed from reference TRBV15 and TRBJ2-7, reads DAMVIQNPRYQVTQFGKPVTLSCSQTLNHNVMYWYQQKSSQAPKLLFHYYDKDFNNEADTPDNFQSRRPNTSFCFLDIRSPGLGDTAMYLCATSRGGQSYEQYFGPGTRLTVT.

CDR3 region: CATSVGRGVTGELFF. In DNA form, the CDR3 reads TGTGCCACCAGTGTAGGAAGAGGGGTCACCGGGGAGCTGTTTTTT. This sequence joins TRBV24-1 and TRBJ2-2, with D perhaps being TRBD1 or TRBD2 (5 bases each). Germline V CDR1 and CDR2: KGHDR, SFDVKD. The V gene lost 5 bases and the J gene lost 4 bases, with 13 bases spanning the gap. This CDR3 comprises 15 residues.

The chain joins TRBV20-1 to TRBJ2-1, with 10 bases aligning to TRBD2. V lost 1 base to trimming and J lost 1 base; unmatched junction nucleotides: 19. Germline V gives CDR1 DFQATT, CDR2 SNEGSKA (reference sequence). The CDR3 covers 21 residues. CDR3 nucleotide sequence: TGCAGTGCTAGAGTTCGAGGACTGGCTAGCGGGAGAACTATATCCTACAATGAGCAGTTCTTC. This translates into CSARVRGLASGRTISYNEQFF.

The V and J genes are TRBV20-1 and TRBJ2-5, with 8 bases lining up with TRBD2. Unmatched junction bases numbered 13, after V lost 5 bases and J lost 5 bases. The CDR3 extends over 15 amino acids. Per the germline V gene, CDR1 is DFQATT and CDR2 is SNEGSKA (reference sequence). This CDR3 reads CSASSFGRAEETQYF. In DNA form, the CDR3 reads TGCAGTGCTTCCTCCTTCGGGAGGGCCGAGGAGACCCAGTACTTC.